The 18 T cell receptor beta chains reported below all come from one sample, sequenced in a study of shared clonotypes between healthy human individuals (TCRdb year 2020). For the CD8 naive samples, CD45RO-negative cells were positively selected for CCR7, yielding a CD45RA+CCR7+ population from which TemRA cells were excluded. The receptor library was made with the immunoSEQ multiplex PCR assay. TCRdb limited this immuneACCESS table to in-frame rearrangements with V and J called. A share of clones is missing; checked studies link under half to unresolved V genes, and the rest is unexplained. This sample lists roughly 890,000 clones; 92% were detected once. Around 24% of the sample belongs to the ten largest clones. Sequenced input: naive CD8+ T cells sorted from blood. The cell subset or site label, read with the paper, signifies: CD45RA+CCR7+. These receptors were taken from a man aged 25-45 years in good health.

The chain employs TRBV9 and TRBJ2-3; the match to TRBD1 covers 9 bases. This CDR3 comprises 16 residues. Trimming took 2 bases from V and 5 from J; bases not matched to a gene: 9. The germline gives CDR1 SGDLS, CDR2 YYNGEE. The CDR3 coding sequence is TGTGCCAGCAGCGTCGACCACAGGGGGCTGGGAGATACGCAGTATTTT. Translated: CASSVDHRGLGDTQYF.

This clone came up once. The chain links TRBV7-9 to TRBJ2-5, with D hard to call. Trimming left V 4 bases short and J 4 bases short, with 16 bases between. Germline lookup yields CDR1 SEHNR and CDR2 FQNEAQ (reference sequence). There are 15 residues in the CDR3. CDR3 sequence: CASSSSWAVRETQYF. CDR3 sequence (DNA): TGTGCCAGCAGCTCCTCCTGGGCGGTTAGAGAGACCCAGTACTTC.

The rearrangement joins TRBV7-2 to TRBJ2-7, with 14 bases that match TRBD2. The V gene end was trimmed by 5 bases and the J gene end by 4 bases; junction bases not matched to a gene: 7. The CDR3 covers 16 residues. Germline V lookup: CDR1 SGHTA, CDR2 FQGNSA. The CDR3 DNA sequence: TGTGCCAGCAGCCAAATTGGACTAGCGGGAGGTTACGAGCAGTACTTC. This codes for CASSQIGLAGGYEQYF.

The chain uses TRBV27 and TRBJ2-5; D is ambiguous. Germline loops: CDR1 MNHEY, CDR2 SMNVEV (reference sequence). V dropped 7 bases and J dropped 2 bases, with 14 bases sitting between them. The CDR3 has 14 residues. The CDR3 region is CASNLYSPQETQYF. CDR3 in DNA: TGTGCCAGCAATCTTTACAGTCCACAAGAGACCCAGTACTTC.

This clone is a singleton in its sample. This chain joins TRBV9 and TRBJ2-6; no clear D. Germline CDR1 is SGDLS and CDR2 is YYNGEE. V lost 0 bases and J 1 base, leaving 11 bases between the germline ends. The CDR3 consists of 17 residues. The chain's CDR3 is CASSVGSLMSGANVLTF. The CDR3 DNA sequence: TGTGCCAGCAGCGTAGGAAGCCTGATGTCTGGGGCCAACGTCCTGACTTTC.

The chain combines TRBV28 with TRBJ2-7, with D tentatively TRBD2 (5 bases). Deletions cut 7 bases from V and 3 bases from J, with 22 bases between. This CDR3 has 16 residues. The V gene's germline CDR1 is MDHEN and CDR2 SYDVKM. CDR3 in amino acids: CASNPYGVVGGYEQYF. As DNA, the CDR3 is TGTGCCAGCAACCCTTACGGGGTCGTAGGAGGCTACGAGCAGTACTTC.

The V gene is TRBV27, the J gene TRBJ2-7; D might be TRBD1 (5 bases). The CDR3 loop spans 15 amino acids. The germline CDR1 and CDR2 sequences are MNHEY and SMNVEV (reference sequence). Trimming removed 4 bases from V and 4 bases from J, with 17 bases in between. The CDR3 loop is CASSSLTRGSYEQYF. DNA for the CDR3: TGTGCCAGCAGTTCACTTACAAGGGGATCGTACGAGCAGTACTTC.

The chain joins TRBV7-9 to TRBJ2-3; no firm D call. Germline assignment: CDR1 SEHNR and CDR2 FQNEAQ (reference sequence). The germline V and J ends were trimmed by 5 bases and 5 bases, with 11 bases remaining between them. The CDR3 has 13 amino acids. CDR3 sequence reads: CASSPLSGDTQYF. CDR3 DNA sequence: TGTGCCAGCAGCCCCCTGTCCGGAGATACGCAGTATTTT. Together with reference TRBV7-9 and TRBJ2-3, the CDR3 gives the full variable domain: DTGVSQNPRHKITKRGQNVTFRCDPISEHNRLYWYRQTLGQGPEFLTYFQNEAQLEKSRLLSDRFSAERPKGSFSTLEIQRTEQGDSAMYLCASSPLSGDTQYFGPGTRLTVL.

Here the CDR3 reads CARDLGRFQETQYF. In DNA, the CDR3 is TGTGCCAGAGACTTGGGACGGTTCCAAGAGACCCAGTACTTC. V is TRBV9 and J is TRBJ2-5; D possibly uses TRBD1 or TRBD2 (5 bases each). Germline V gene data show CDR1 as SGDLS and CDR2 as YYNGEE. This CDR3 comprises 14 residues. The ends were cut back, 8 bases at V and 1 base at J, with 15 bases in the middle.

The CDR3 here is CASSLTGTSGRGRINEQFF. The CDR3 DNA follows: TGTGCCAGCAGTCTTACCGGGACTAGCGGGAGGGGGCGCATTAATGAGCAGTTCTTC. V is TRBV27 and J is TRBJ2-1; 16 nucleotides match TRBD2. The CDR3 extends over 19 amino acids. Germline V gene lookup returns CDR1 MNHEY and CDR2 SMNVEV (reference sequence). V trimming: 5 bases; J trimming: 7 bases; junction bases outside the gene matches: 14.

Note on this clone: The same CDR3 is also encoded by other DNA sequences in this sample. This chain connects TRBV28 to TRBJ2-7; unclear D gene. Trimming pared 3 bases from V and 4 bases from J, leaving 4 bases between. Germline assignment: CDR1 MDHEN and CDR2 SYDVKM. This CDR3 comprises 11 residues. Here the CDR3 DNA reads TGTGCCAGCAGTTTTAAATACGAGCAGTACTTC. It translates to CASSFKYEQYF.

The chain joins TRBV5-6 to TRBJ2-7; tentatively, D is TRBD1 (6 bases). This CDR3 is built from 14 residues. The germline V gene encodes CDR1 SGHDT and CDR2 YYEEEE. Trimming shortened V by 0 bases and J by 4 bases, and 11 bases separated the two germline ends. CDR3 loop: CASSLGQVVYEQYF. As DNA, the CDR3 is TGTGCCAGCAGCTTGGGACAGGTTGTGTACGAGCAGTACTTC.

J is TRBJ1-1 and V is TRBV2, with D unresolved. This CDR3 is built from 15 residues. CDR1 is SNHLY and CDR2 is FYNNEI in the germline V gene. Between the trimmed V and J ends, which lost 6 bases and 2 bases, there was a span of 16 bases. In DNA form, the CDR3 reads TGTGCCAGCAGCCGAAAGTTGGGGTTAAACACTGAAGCTTTCTTT. It encodes CASSRKLGLNTEAFF. The variable domain in full, with the rest retrieved from reference TRBV2 and TRBJ1-1, is EPEVTQTPSHQVTQMGQEVILRCVPISNHLYFYWYRQILGQKVEFLVSFYNNEISEKSEIFDDQFSVERPDGSNFTLKIRSTKLEDSAMYFCASSRKLGLNTEAFFGQGTRLTVV.

The chain joins TRBV29-1 to TRBJ2-1; no firm D call. V was trimmed by 3 bases and J by 0 bases, leaving 9 bases between them. The CDR3 has 14 residues. Germline values: CDR1 SQVTM, CDR2 ANQGSEA. DNA of the CDR3: TGCAGCGTTGACGGCACTCCCTCCTACAATGAGCAGTTCTTC. The encoded protein is CSVDGTPSYNEQFF.

The chain joins TRBV7-9 to TRBJ1-1; no definite D call. Trimming left V 4 bases short and J 7 bases short, with 7 bases between. This CDR3 region has 11 residues. Germline-derived CDR1 and CDR2 are SEHNR and FQNEAQ (reference sequence). The CDR3 DNA reads as TGTGCCAGCAGCTCCCCAGTTGAAGCTTTCTTT. Translation: CASSSPVEAFF.

The genes are TRBV27 and TRBJ1-3; no definite D call. This CDR3 contains 15 residues. Germline loops: CDR1 MNHEY, CDR2 SMNVEV (reference sequence). The V end was cut by 2 bases, the J end by 0 bases, with 8 bases between. The CDR3 region is CASSLRGYSGNTIYF. The CDR3 nucleotides are TGTGCCAGCAGTTTAAGAGGATACTCTGGAAACACCATATATTTT.

The CDR3 region is CASSADNHNEQFF. Written as DNA, the CDR3 is TGTGCCAGCAGCGCGGACAACCACAATGAGCAGTTCTTC. This chain links TRBV7-2 with TRBJ2-1, with D perhaps matching TRBD1 (5 bases). There are 13 residues in the CDR3. V was clipped by 5 bases and J by 5 bases, with 10 bases between them. Germline V CDR1 and CDR2: SGHTA, FQGNSA.

This clone occurred once. This chain links TRBV5-1 with TRBJ2-1; possible D gene TRBD1, 5 bases. V shed 4 bases and J shed 1 base, with 15 bases lying between them. Germline V gene data show CDR1 as SGHRS and CDR2 as YFSETQ. The CDR3 sequence is 16 residues long. CDR3 sequence: CASSPGMGRSYNEQFF. DNA for the CDR3: TGCGCCAGCAGCCCTGGCATGGGGCGATCCTACAATGAGCAGTTCTTC.